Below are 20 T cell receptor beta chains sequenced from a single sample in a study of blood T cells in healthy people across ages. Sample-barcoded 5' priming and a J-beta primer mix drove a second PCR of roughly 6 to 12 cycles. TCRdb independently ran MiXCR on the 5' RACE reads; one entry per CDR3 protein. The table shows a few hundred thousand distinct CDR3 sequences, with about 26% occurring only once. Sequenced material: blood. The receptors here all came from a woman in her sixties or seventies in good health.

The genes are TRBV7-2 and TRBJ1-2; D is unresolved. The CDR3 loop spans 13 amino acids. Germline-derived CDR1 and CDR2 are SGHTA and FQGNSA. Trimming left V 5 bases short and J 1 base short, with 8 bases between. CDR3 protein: CASSPGNNYGYTF. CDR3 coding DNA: TGTGCCAGCAGCCCGGGTAATAACTATGGCTACACCTTC.

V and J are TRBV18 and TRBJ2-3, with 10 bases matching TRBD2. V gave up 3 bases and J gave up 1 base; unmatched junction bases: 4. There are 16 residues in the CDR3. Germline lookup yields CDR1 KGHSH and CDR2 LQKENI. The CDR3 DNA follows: TGTGCCAGCTCACCGCTTGGGACTAGCGGCACAGATACGCAGTATTTT. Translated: CASSPLGTSGTDTQYF.

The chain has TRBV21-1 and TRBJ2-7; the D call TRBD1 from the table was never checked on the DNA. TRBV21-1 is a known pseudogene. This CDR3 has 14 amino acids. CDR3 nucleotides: TGTGCCACCCCCATTGGTCTAGGAGTCTGCGAGCAGTACGTC. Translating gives CATPIGLGVCEQYV.

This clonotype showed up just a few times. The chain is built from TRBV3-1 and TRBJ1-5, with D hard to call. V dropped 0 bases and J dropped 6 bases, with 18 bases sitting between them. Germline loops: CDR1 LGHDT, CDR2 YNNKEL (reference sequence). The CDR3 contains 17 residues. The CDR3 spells CASSQDSTEKTGQPQHF. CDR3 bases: TGTGCCAGCAGCCAAGATAGCACAGAAAAAACGGGTCAGCCCCAGCATTTT.

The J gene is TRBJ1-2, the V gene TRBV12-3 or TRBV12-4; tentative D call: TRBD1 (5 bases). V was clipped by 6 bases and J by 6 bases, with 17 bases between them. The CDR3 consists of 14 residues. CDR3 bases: TGTGCCAGCAGAGCGCAGGGAGGGTCGAATGGCTACACCTTC. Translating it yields CASRAQGGSNGYTF.

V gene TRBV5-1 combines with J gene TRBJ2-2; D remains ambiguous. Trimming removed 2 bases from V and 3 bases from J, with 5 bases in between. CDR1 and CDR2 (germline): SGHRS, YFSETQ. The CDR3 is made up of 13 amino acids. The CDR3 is CASSFTHTGELFF. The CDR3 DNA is TGCGCCAGCAGCTTTACCCACACCGGGGAGCTGTTTTTT. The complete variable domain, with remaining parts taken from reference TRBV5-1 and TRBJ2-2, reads KAGVTQTPRYLIKTRGQQVTLSCSPISGHRSVSWYQQTPGQGLQFLFEYFSETQRNKGNFPGRFSGRQFSNSRSEMNVSTLELGDSALYLCASSFTHTGELFFGEGSRLTVL.

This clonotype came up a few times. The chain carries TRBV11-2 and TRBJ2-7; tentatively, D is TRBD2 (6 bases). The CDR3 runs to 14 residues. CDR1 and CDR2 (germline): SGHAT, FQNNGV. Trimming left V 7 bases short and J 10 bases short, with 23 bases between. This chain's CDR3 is CASTLRLAKEAQYF. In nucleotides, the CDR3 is TGTGCCAGCACCCTTAGGCTAGCGAAGGAGGCCCAGTACTTC.

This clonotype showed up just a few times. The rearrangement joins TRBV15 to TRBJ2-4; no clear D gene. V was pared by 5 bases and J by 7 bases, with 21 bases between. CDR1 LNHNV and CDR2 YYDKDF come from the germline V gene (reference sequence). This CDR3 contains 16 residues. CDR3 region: CATSGPDPLGVNIQYF. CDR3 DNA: TGTGCCACCAGCGGTCCGGACCCTCTTGGGGTGAACATTCAGTACTTC.

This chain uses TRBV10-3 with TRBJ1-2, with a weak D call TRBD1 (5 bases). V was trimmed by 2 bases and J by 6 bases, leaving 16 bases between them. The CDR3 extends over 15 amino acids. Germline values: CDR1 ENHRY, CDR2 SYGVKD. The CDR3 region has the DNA TGTGCCATCAGTGAGCCCAGGGTAGAAAGGAATGGCTACACCTTC. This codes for CAISEPRVERNGYTF.

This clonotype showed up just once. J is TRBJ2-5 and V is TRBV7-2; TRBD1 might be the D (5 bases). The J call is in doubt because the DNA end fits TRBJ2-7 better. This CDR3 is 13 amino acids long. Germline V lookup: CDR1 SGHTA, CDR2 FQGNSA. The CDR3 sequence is CAAKVVGPYEQYF. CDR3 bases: TGTGCCGCCAAAGTAGTGGGGCCCTACGAGCAGTACTTC.

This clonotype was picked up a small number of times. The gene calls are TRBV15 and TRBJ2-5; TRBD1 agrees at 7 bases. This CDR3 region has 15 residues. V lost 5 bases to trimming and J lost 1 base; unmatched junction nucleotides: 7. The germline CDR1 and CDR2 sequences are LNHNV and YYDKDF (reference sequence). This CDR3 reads CATSLPTGFQETQYF. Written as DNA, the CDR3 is TGTGCCACCAGCTTGCCGACAGGGTTCCAAGAGACCCAGTACTTC.

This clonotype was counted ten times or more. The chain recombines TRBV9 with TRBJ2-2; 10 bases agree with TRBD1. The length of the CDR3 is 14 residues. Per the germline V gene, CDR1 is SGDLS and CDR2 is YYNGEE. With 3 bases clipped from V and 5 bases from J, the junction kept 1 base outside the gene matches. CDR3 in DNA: TGTGCCAGCAGCGGGACAGGGGGAACCGGGGAGCTGTTTTTT. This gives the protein CASSGTGGTGELFF.

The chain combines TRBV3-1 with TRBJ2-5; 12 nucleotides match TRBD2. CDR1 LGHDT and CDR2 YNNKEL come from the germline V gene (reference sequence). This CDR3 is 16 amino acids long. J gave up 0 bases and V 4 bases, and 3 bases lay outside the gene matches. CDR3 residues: CASSLRLAGDQETQYF. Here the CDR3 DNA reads TGTGCCAGCAGCCTCAGACTAGCGGGGGACCAAGAGACCCAGTACTTC.

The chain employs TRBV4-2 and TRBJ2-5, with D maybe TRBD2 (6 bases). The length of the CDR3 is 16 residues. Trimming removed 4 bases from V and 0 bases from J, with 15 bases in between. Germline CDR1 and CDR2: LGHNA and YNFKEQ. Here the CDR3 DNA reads TGTGCCAGCAGCCCCACCCGCGGGGCAGACCAAGAGACCCAGTACTTC. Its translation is CASSPTRGADQETQYF.

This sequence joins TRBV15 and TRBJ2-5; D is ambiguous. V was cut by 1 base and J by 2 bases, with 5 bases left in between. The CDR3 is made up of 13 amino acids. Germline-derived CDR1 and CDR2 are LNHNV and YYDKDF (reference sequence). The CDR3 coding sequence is TGTGCCACCAGCAGAGGGCCTCAAGAGACCCAGTACTTC. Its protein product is CATSRGPQETQYF. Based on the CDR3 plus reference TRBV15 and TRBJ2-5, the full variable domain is DAMVIQNPRYQVTQFGKPVTLSCSQTLNHNVMYWYQQKSSQAPKLLFHYYDKDFNNEADTPDNFQSRRPNTSFCFLDIRSPGLGDTAMYLCATSRGPQETQYFGPGTRLLVL.

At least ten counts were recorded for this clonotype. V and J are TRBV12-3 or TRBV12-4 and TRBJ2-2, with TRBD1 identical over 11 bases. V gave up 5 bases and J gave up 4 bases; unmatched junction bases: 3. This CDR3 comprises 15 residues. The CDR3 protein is CASSGQGAGTGELFF. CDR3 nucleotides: TGTGCCAGCAGTGGACAGGGGGCTGGCACCGGGGAGCTGTTTTTT.

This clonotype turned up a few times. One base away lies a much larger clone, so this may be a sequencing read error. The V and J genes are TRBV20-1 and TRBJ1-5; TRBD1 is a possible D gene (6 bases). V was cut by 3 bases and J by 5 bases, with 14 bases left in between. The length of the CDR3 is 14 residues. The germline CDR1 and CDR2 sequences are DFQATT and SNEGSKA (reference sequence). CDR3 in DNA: TGCAGTGCTAGTACTTTCAGGGGCGATCAGCCCCAGCATTTT. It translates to CSASTFRGDQPQHF.

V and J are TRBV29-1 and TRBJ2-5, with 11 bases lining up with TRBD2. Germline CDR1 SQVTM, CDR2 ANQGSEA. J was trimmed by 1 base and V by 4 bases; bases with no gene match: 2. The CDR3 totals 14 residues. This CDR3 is CSVALAGAQETQYF. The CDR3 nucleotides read TGCAGCGTTGCACTAGCGGGAGCCCAAGAGACCCAGTACTTC.

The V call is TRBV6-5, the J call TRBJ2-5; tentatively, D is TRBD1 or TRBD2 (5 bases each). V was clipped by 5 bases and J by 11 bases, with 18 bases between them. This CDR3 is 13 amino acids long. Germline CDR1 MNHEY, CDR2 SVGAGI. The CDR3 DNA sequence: TGTGCCAGCAGTCCGGGGCCTTTGGGGGAGCAGTACTTC. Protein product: CASSPGPLGEQYF.

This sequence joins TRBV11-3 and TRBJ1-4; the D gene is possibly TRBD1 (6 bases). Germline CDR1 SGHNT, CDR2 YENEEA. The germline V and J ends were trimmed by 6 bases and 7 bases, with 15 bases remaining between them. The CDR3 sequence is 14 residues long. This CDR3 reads CASRPQGYSEKLFF. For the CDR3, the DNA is TGTGCCAGCAGACCACAGGGATATAGTGAAAAACTGTTTTTT.